Presented here are 18 T cell receptor beta chains from one specimen sequenced in a study of blood T cell repertoires in COVID-19. Clones were read by immunoSEQ multiplex PCR, and TCRdb kept only the in-frame ones, dropping some. The sample lists fewer than 80,000 clones; 80% were seen once. Sequences were obtained from peripheral blood. Receptors originate from a human donor in a cohort sampled during active COVID-19.

This sequence joins TRBV6-4 and TRBJ2-6; D might be TRBD2 (6 bases). Trimming shortened V by 3 bases and J by 0 bases, and 9 bases separated the two germline ends. Germline values: CDR1 MRHNA, CDR2 SNTAGT. This CDR3 is built from 16 residues. This CDR3 reads CASSEGGNSGANVLTF. The CDR3 coding sequence is TGTGCCAGCAGTGAAGGCGGGAACTCTGGGGCCAACGTCCTGACTTTC.

The chain has TRBV28 and TRBJ1-1, with D tentatively TRBD1 (5 bases). The germline V and J ends were trimmed by 4 bases and 2 bases, with 14 bases remaining between them. The V gene's germline CDR1 is MDHEN and CDR2 SYDVKM. This CDR3 has 15 residues. CDR3 residues: CASSSPKGANTEAFF. The CDR3, as DNA: TGTGCCAGCAGTTCCCCCAAAGGGGCCAACACTGAAGCTTTCTTT.

CDR3: CASSQDVATGIGMAFF. In DNA form, the CDR3 reads TGCGCCAGCAGCCAAGACGTAGCTACAGGGATCGGTATGGCTTTCTTT. This chain links TRBV4-3 with TRBJ1-1; maybe TRBD1 (6 bases). Germline CDR1 reads LGHNA; CDR2 reads YSLEER. The CDR3 length is 16 residues. The V end was cut by 0 bases, the J end by 11 bases, with 22 bases between.

In DNA, the CDR3 is TGTGCCAGCAGTGAAAGAGGTCAAAACACCGGGGAGCTGTTTTTT. Translated: CASSERGQNTGELFF. The rearrangement links TRBV25-1 to TRBJ2-2; D gene uncertain. V dropped 2 bases and J dropped 2 bases, with 9 bases sitting between them. The V gene's germline CDR1 is MGHDK and CDR2 SYGVNS. The CDR3 is 15 residues long. Full variable domain (missing parts from reference TRBV25-1 and TRBJ2-2): EADIYQTPRYLVIGTGKKITLECSQTMGHDKMYWYQQDPGMELHLIHYSYGVNSTEKGDLSSESTVSRIRTEHFPLTLESARPSHTSQYLCASSERGQNTGELFFGEGSRLTVL.

The genes are TRBV5-1 and TRBJ1-4; TRBD1 agrees at 8 bases. The germline CDR1 and CDR2 sequences are SGHRS and YFSETQ. With 0 bases clipped from V and 7 bases from J, the junction kept 8 bases outside the gene matches. The CDR3 runs to 16 residues. CDR3 protein: CASSLDPGGGSEKLFF. The CDR3 nucleotides read TGCGCCAGCAGCTTGGACCCAGGGGGCGGGAGTGAAAAACTGTTTTTT.

The V gene is TRBV2, the J gene TRBJ2-3; 13 bases are a match to TRBD2. CDR3 size: 16 residues. Germline V gene data show CDR1 as SNHLY and CDR2 as FYNNEI. The ends lost 6 bases at V and 5 bases at J; junction bases unmatched: 8. CDR3 sequence: CASREGLAGPIDTQYF. CDR3 in DNA: TGTGCCAGCAGGGAGGGACTAGCGGGACCCATAGATACGCAGTATTTT.

A few counts support this clone. The DNA for the CDR3 is TGTGCCAGCAGCTTAGCGCGGGAGGTAGGACAGGGGGGCAATCAGCCCCAGCATTTT. Translation gives CASSLAREVGQGGNQPQHF. V gene TRBV7-2 combines with J gene TRBJ1-5; 10 positions match TRBD1. Germline V gives CDR1 SGHTA, CDR2 FQGNSA. CDR3 length: 19 amino acids. J gave up 2 bases and V 0 bases, and 10 bases lay outside the gene matches.

This clone was counted a single time. V gene TRBV10-3 combines with J gene TRBJ2-1; 7 bases are a match to TRBD2. The CDR3 runs 17 residues. The ends lost 1 base at V and 0 bases at J; junction bases unmatched: 6. Germline assignment: CDR1 ENHRY and CDR2 SYGVKD. The CDR3 DNA reads as TGTGCCATCAGTGAGTGGGCTAGCGGCCACTCCTACAATGAGCAGTTCTTC. This codes for CAISEWASGHSYNEQFF.

The gene calls are TRBV11-1 and TRBJ2-1; 7 nucleotides match TRBD2. CDR1 and CDR2 from the germline V gene are SGHAT and FQDESV (reference sequence). The J segment lost 2 bases and the V segment lost 0 bases, leaving 1 base of the junction unmatched. The CDR3 is made up of 15 amino acids. The DNA for the CDR3 is TGTGCCAGCAGCTTAGCGGGAGGGACCTACAATGAGCAGTTCTTC. Protein: CASSLAGGTYNEQFF.

The rearrangement joins TRBV7-8 to TRBJ2-1; the match to TRBD2 covers 13 bases. The ends lost 7 bases at V and 9 bases at J; junction bases unmatched: 6. Germline V gene lookup returns CDR1 SGHVS and CDR2 FQNEAQ. CDR3 length: 14 residues. The CDR3 region is CASTRTSGRGEQFF. CDR3 DNA: TGTGCCAGCACCCGGACTAGCGGGAGAGGTGAGCAGTTCTTC.

This clone was counted a single time. This sequence joins TRBV28 and TRBJ1-5; the D is unclear. This CDR3 has 18 amino acids. Trimming left V 4 bases short and J 2 bases short, with 21 bases between. Germline assignment: CDR1 MDHEN and CDR2 SYDVKM. The CDR3 DNA reads TGTGCCAGCAGTTCGCCTCGGGTCGCCTCCGATGGCAATCAGCCCCAGCATTTT. It encodes CASSSPRVASDGNQPQHF.

The J gene is TRBJ2-5, the V gene TRBV4-1; 11 bases match TRBD2. Germline V gene sequence: CDR1 MGHRA, CDR2 YSYEKL. The J segment lost 2 bases and the V segment lost 3 bases, leaving 2 bases of the junction unmatched. CDR3 length equals 15 residues. In DNA form, the CDR3 reads TGCGCCAGCAGCCAGGGGACTAGCGGACAAGAGACCCAGTACTTC. Encoded protein: CASSQGTSGQETQYF.

The V call is TRBV7-2, the J call TRBJ2-3; maybe TRBD1 (5 bases). Germline V gives CDR1 SGHTA, CDR2 FQGNSA. CDR3 length: 19 residues. Trimming cost V 0 bases and J 3 bases, with 22 bases left between them. CDR3 loop: CASSLAPTGSSPGTDTQYF. In nucleotides, the CDR3 is TGTGCCAGCAGCTTAGCGCCCACAGGTTCGAGTCCAGGGACAGATACGCAGTATTTT.

The CDR3 reads CASSQDEARELFF. CDR3 coding DNA: TGTGCCAGCAGCCAAGATGAGGCAAGGGAGCTGTTTTTT. The J gene is TRBJ2-2, the V gene TRBV3-1 (or the pseudogene TRBV3-2); unclear D gene. Trimming cost V 0 bases and J 9 bases, with 8 bases left between them. Germline V gives CDR1 LGHDT, CDR2 YNNKEL (reference sequence). CDR3 length equals 13 residues.

The rearrangement joins TRBV18 to TRBJ2-1, with D tentatively TRBD1 (5 bases). Trimming pared 2 bases from V and 10 bases from J, leaving 9 bases between. This CDR3 region has 12 residues. Germline V gene sequence: CDR1 KGHSH, CDR2 LQKENI. The DNA for the CDR3 is TGTGCCAGCTCACCAGGGGCGCGCGAGCAGTTCTTC. Encoded protein: CASSPGAREQFF.

This clone was counted a few times. The chain joins TRBV20-1 to TRBJ1-1; 7 bases are shared with TRBD1. The CDR3 covers 11 residues. Germline CDR1 is DFQATT and CDR2 is SNEGSKA (reference sequence). V lost 3 bases to trimming and J lost 8 bases; unmatched junction nucleotides: 3. This CDR3 is CSARTGWEAFF. The CDR3 DNA is TGCAGTGCTAGGACAGGGTGGGAAGCTTTCTTT.

The sample holds a few counts of this clone. V usage is TRBV3-1 (or the pseudogene TRBV3-2) and J usage is TRBJ2-7; 7 nucleotides align to TRBD1. Per germline, CDR1 LGHDT and CDR2 YNNKEL (reference sequence). This CDR3 contains 15 residues. J gave up 1 base and V 4 bases, and 7 bases lay outside the gene matches. The CDR3 is CASSLTRDSSYEQYF. DNA for the CDR3: TGTGCCAGCAGCCTAACCCGGGACAGTTCCTACGAGCAGTACTTC.

The chain couples TRBV6-5 to TRBJ2-2; TRBD2 might be the D (6 bases). Germline V lookup: CDR1 MNHEY, CDR2 SVGAGI. This CDR3 is built from 15 residues. The V gene lost 5 bases and the J gene lost 3 bases, with 13 bases spanning the gap. The chain's CDR3 is CASSTSRRYTGELFF. CDR3 DNA sequence: TGTGCCAGCAGTACTAGCCGTCGTTACACCGGGGAGCTGTTTTTT.